The clone carrying this T cell receptor beta chain was recorded at least ten times. Its antigen is undetermined. The entry originates in a study of T-cell reconstitution after alpha-beta-depleted transplantation in children. Per germline, CDR1 SEHNR and CDR2 FQNEAQ (reference sequence). CDR3 length: 16 residues. The V and J ends lost 1 base and 1 base, in that order; junction bases with no gene match: 4. Overall study results and limits: Several hundred expanded graft clones reportedly were the source of alpha-beta T cells about two months after transplant. The main origin of T-cell counts and diversity one year after transplant was newly produced T cells. Some patients' high day-60 TCRbeta diversity was traced to surviving recipient T cells and thymic progenitors.

Unique molecular identifiers were used to barcode this TCRbeta library. TCRdb re-called the PCR reads with MiXCR, one entry per CDR3 protein. The sample includes around 300,000 distinct CDR3 sequences, less than 9.5% of them seen just once. Material: peripheral blood, obtained 360 days after TCRalphabeta/CD19-depleted stem cell transplant. V usage is TRBV7-9 and J usage is TRBJ2-3; TRBD2 aligns across 8 bases. This clonotype was obtained from a female patient under 10 years old who had a stem cell transplant for Fanconi anemia, so the T cells may come from the graft donor. The CDR3 here is CASSLDGAGGTDTQYF. CDR3 sequence (DNA): TGTGCCAGCAGCTTAGATGGAGCGGGGGGCACAGATACGCAGTATTTT.